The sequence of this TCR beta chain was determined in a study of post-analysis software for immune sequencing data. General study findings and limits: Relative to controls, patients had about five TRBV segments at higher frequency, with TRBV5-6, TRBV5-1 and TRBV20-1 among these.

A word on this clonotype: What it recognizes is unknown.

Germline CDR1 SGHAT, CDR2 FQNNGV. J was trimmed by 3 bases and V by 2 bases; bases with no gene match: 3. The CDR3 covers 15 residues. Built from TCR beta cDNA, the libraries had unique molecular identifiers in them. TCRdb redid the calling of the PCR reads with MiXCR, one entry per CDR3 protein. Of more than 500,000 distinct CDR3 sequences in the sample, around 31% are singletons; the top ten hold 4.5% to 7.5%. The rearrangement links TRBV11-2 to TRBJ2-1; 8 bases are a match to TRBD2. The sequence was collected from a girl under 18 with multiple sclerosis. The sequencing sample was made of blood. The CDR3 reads CASSLKRGLYNEQFF. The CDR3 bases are TGTGCCAGCAGCTTAAAGCGGGGGCTCTACAATGAGCAGTTCTTC.